This T cell receptor beta chain originates from a study of neurological immune-mediated disorders. The unsorted libraries were prepared from 2 million PBMCs (stored at -80 C). Trimming took 3 bases from V and 0 from J, leaving 8 bases between them. From germline, CDR1 is SQVTM and CDR2 ANQGSEA. The CDR3 is 13 residues long. Study findings and constraints: The multiple sclerosis repertoire cluster had no association with any clinical or MRI feature. Phylogenetic grouping assigned the repertoires of 18 of 34 multiple sclerosis patients to a single related-CDR3 cluster, which may represent a signature.

TCRdb re-called the 5' RACE reads through MiXCR, storing one row per CDR3 protein. The sample has about 66,000 distinct CDR3 sequences, about 3.4% seen once; the top ten hold approximately 3.7%. This clonotype was counted ten times or more. Its antigen is not known. The sequenced sample consisted of PBMCs. The clonotype was recovered from a man in his forties with multiple sclerosis. The V call is TRBV29-1, the J call TRBJ1-1, with D unresolved. CDR3 region: CSVEGRLNTEAFF. Here the CDR3 DNA reads TGCAGCGTTGAGGGGAGACTGAACACTGAAGCTTTCTTT.